Listed below are T cell receptor beta chains from one sample, sequenced in a study of shared clonotypes between healthy human individuals. The data were produced by immunoSEQ multiplex PCR, yet TCRdb's version contains in-frame clones alone and is incomplete. The sample lists approximately 460,000 clones; 70% to 80% were seen once. Sequencing was performed on PBMCs. The source of these receptors is a woman between 35 and 50 years old in good health. Some clones in this sample may be carry-over from other donors' samples. Both conserved end residues are part of each CDR3. A D gene is named only where the DNA matches it firmly. Size values are once, few and many counts, or a class for expanded clones, and some rows have none.

NA	TRBV27	TRBJ2-7	TRBD1	TGTGCCACTTCGAGACAGGGGGGGGCCTACGAGCAGTACTTC	CATSRQGGAYEQYF
NA	TRBV6-6	TRBJ2-7	NA	TGTGCCAGCGGGGGGAACAGTCCACCATCCTACGAGCAGTACTTC	CASGGNSPPSYEQYF
NA	TRBV5-1	TRBJ2-5	TRBD2	TGCGCCAGCAGCCTACTAGCGGGAGAAGAGACCCAGTACTTC	CASSLLAGEETQYF
NA	TRBV7-6	TRBJ2-2	TRBD2	TGTGCCAGCAGCTTAGCCGGGGGGACCGGGGAGCTGTTTTTT	CASSLAGGTGELFF
NA	TRBV6-5	TRBJ2-7	TRBD1	TGTGCCAGCAGCCCAAGGACAGGGGGGTACGAGCAGTACTTC	CASSPRTGGYEQYF
NA	TRBV11-2	TRBJ2-1	NA	TGTGCCAGCAGCTTAAAGGGGGACGTCCTATGGGGCAATGAGCAGTTCTTC	CASSLKGDVLWGNEQFF
NA	TRBV19	TRBJ2-7	TRBD1	TGTGCCAGTAGTAGAGGACAGGGAACCTACGAGCAGTACTTC	CASSRGQGTYEQYF
NA	TRBV7-3	TRBJ2-1	TRBD1	TGTGCCAGCAGCGCCTACAGGGGACCTTACAATGAGCAGTTCTTC	CASSAYRGPYNEQFF
NA	TRBV7-3	TRBJ2-3	NA	TGTGCCAGCAGTAAGGGCGGCGATACGCAGTATTTT	CASSKGGDTQYF
NA	TRBV5-1	TRBJ1-1	NA	TGCGCCAGCAGCTCCTCCTTGACAGCTGGCACTGAAGCTTTCTTT	CASSSSLTAGTEAFF
NA	TRBV28	TRBJ2-7	NA	TGTGCCAGCAGTTTACTCTCCTACGAGCAGTACTTC	CASSLLSYEQYF
many	TRBV30	TRBJ1-3	TRBD1	TGTGCCTGGAGCGCAAGGGGGCGTCCCGGAAACACCATATATTTT	CAWSARGRPGNTIYF
few	TRBV19	TRBJ2-2	TRBD2	TGTGCCAGTAGTGGGGGACTAGCGTCCGGGGAGCTGTTTTTT	CASSGGLASGELFF
NA	TRBV5-1	TRBJ1-4	NA	TGCGCCAGCAGCAAATCCGGCACTAATGAAAAACTGTTTTTT	CASSKSGTNEKLFF
NA	TRBV6-5	TRBJ2-5	NA	TGTGCCAGCAGGGGCTGGGAGGCAGGACAAGAGACCCAGTACTTC	CASRGWEAGQETQYF
NA	TRBV6-1	TRBJ1-4	TRBD1	TGTGGGGGAGGGGGCGGTGAGGTTGAAAAACTGTTTTTT	CGGGGGEVEKLFF
once	TRBV10-1	TRBJ2-2	TRBD1	TGCGCCAGCAGTGAAACCGGGACAGGGGGCGCCGGCGGGGAGCTGTTTTTT	CASSETGTGGAGGELFF
NA	TRBV29-1	TRBJ2-2	TRBD2	TGCAGCGTAGGACTAGCGGGAGGGGGGGAGCTGTTTTTT	CSVGLAGGGELFF
few	TRBV28	TRBJ1-2	NA	TGTGCCAGCAGTGTAAGGCCCTATGGCTACACCTTC	CASSVRPYGYTF
once	TRBV28	TRBJ2-5	TRBD2	TGTGCCAGCAAGGGCCAAAGTAGCGGGAGCGGAGAGACCCAGTACTTC	CASKGQSSGSGETQYF
NA	TRBV7-9	TRBJ2-7	TRBD1	TGTGCCAGCAGCTCGGGACAGTACGAGCAGTACTTC	CASSSGQYEQYF
NA	TRBV7-7	TRBJ2-2	NA	TGTGCCAGCAGCTTAGCGCAGAACACCGGGGAGCTGTTTTTT	CASSLAQNTGELFF
few	TRBV5-4	TRBJ1-5	NA	TGTGCCAGCAGCTTGGGGCCGGGAGAACAGCCCCAGCATTTT	CASSLGPGEQPQHF
NA	TRBV6-5	TRBJ2-7	NA	TGTGCCAGCAGCACCGGACATTCCTACGAGCAGTACTTC	CASSTGHSYEQYF
NA	TRBV28	TRBJ1-1	NA	TGTGCCAGCAGTTTAGACGGGAACGAAGTAGCTTTCTTT	CASSLDGNEVAFF
once	TRBV5-1	TRBJ2-5	TRBD1	TGCGCCAGCAGCCCCGGACAGGTTCAAGGGACGGAGACCCAGTACTTC	CASSPGQVQGTETQYF
few	TRBV27	TRBJ1-2	NA	TGTGCCAGCAGGTCCACAGGGCGAGCCTATGGCTACACCTTC	CASRSTGRAYGYTF
NA	TRBV21-1	TRBJ1-4	NA	TGTGCCAGCAGCAACCCAAGGCCCATCGGTGAAAAACTGTTTTTT	CASSNPRPIGEKLFF
NA	TRBV28	TRBJ2-5	NA	TGTGCCAGCAGTCACCCGGGTTGGGCTAGAGGGGGAGAGACCCAGTACTTC	CASSHPGWARGGETQYF
NA	TRBV6-5	TRBJ2-2	TRBD2	TGTGCCAGCAGTTACGGGGCTAGCGGGAGCGGGGAGCTGTTTTTT	CASSYGASGSGELFF
NA	TRBV10-1	TRBJ1-4	NA	TGCGCCAGCAGTGGCCCGCGGACCCTAGTGGGCCGACCTAATGAAAAACTGTTTTTT	CASSGPRTLVGRPNEKLFF
few	TRBV28	TRBJ1-2	TRBD1	TGTGCCAGCAGTCTAGGAGGGGGACAGGGGGACTATGGCTACACCTTC	CASSLGGGQGDYGYTF
NA	TRBV5-1	TRBJ2-1	TRBD2	TGCGCCAGCAGCGTCTCAGGGACTACGGACTACAATGAGCAGTTCTTC	CASSVSGTTDYNEQFF
NA	TRBV2	TRBJ2-2	NA	TGTGCCAGCAGCCCGGACAGTCTCGCGAACACCGGGGAGCTGTTTTTT	CASSPDSLANTGELFF
NA	TRBV11-2	TRBJ1-2	NA	TGTGCCAGCAGCCCCTACACGGGAAGTAACTATGGCTACACCTTC	CASSPYTGSNYGYTF
NA	TRBV5-1	TRBJ1-4	NA	TGCGCCAGCGCTGTAGGGGGACCGGCTGAAAAACTGTTTTTT	CASAVGGPAEKLFF
NA	TRBV7-3	TRBJ2-1	NA	TGTGCCAGCAGCTTAAGTTCGGTAGAGACCTACAATGAGCAGTTCTTC	CASSLSSVETYNEQFF
NA	TRBV5-1	TRBJ1-2	TRBD1	TGCGCCAGCAATCCGGAGGGACAGGGGGCAGGTGGCTACACCTTC	CASNPEGQGAGGYTF
NA	TRBV4-3	TRBJ2-1	TRBD1	TGCGCCAGCAGCCAAGATCTTCTTTGGGACAGGGGGCAGTACGATGAGCAGTTCTTC	CASSQDLLWDRGQYDEQFF
NA	TRBV2	TRBJ1-5	NA	TGTGCCAGCAGTGACAGGGGTGGCAATCAGCCCCAGCATTTT	CASSDRGGNQPQHF
NA	TRBV18	TRBJ1-4	NA	TGTGCCAGCTCACCATTGGGGGATGAAAAACTGTTTTTT	CASSPLGDEKLFF
NA	TRBV30	TRBJ2-7	NA	TGTGCCTGGTCCCCCGGGGTCTACGAGCAGTACTTC	CAWSPGVYEQYF
NA	TRBV5-1	TRBJ1-6	TRBD1	TGCGCCAGCAGAGCCGGGACAGTAAGATCACCCCTCCACTTT	CASRAGTVRSPLHF
medium-sized	TRBV4-1	TRBJ2-1	TRBD2	TGCGCCAGCAGCCCGGGACTAGCGGGAGAGAATGAGCAGTTCTTC	CASSPGLAGENEQFF
NA	TRBV5-8	TRBJ2-7	TRBD1	TGTGCCAGCATCCCCCGGACAGGGGGGTCCTACGAGCAGTACTTC	CASIPRTGGSYEQYF
NA	TRBV2	TRBJ2-6	NA	TGTGCCAGCGACGTTGGGTTCTCTGGGGCCAACGTCCTGACTTTC	CASDVGFSGANVLTF
NA	TRBV25-1	TRBJ2-7	NA	TGTGCCAGCGAAGCCAGCGTCCACGGACTTAACAACTACGAGCAGTACTTC	CASEASVHGLNNYEQYF
NA	TRBV28	TRBJ1-3	NA	TGTGCCAGCAGTTTGCCGGGTTCTAACTCTGGAAACACCATATATTTT	CASSLPGSNSGNTIYF
NA	TRBV18	TRBJ1-4	TRBD1	TGTGCCAGCTCACCCGCCCCAGGGGGGGCTAATGAAAAACTGTTTTTT	CASSPAPGGANEKLFF
NA	TRBV7-9	TRBJ2-5	NA	TGTGCCAGCAGCTTAGTCCCGGGGTTGGAGACCCAGTACTTC	CASSLVPGLETQYF
NA	TRBV28	TRBJ1-2	NA	TGTGCCAGCAGTTTACCCGGCGGCTATGGCTACACCTTC	CASSLPGGYGYTF
NA	TRBV5-7	TRBJ2-2	NA	TGTGCCAGCAGCCGCAGATGGGCGGGTAGCACCGGGGAGCTGTTTTTT	CASSRRWAGSTGELFF
NA	TRBV11-2	TRBJ1-2	NA	TGTGCCAGCAGCTTATCGACAGCCTCCTATGGCTACACCTTC	CASSLSTASYGYTF
NA	TRBV9	TRBJ1-4	TRBD1	TGTGCCAGCAGTTCCGCCCAGGGGGCCGGTGAAAAACTGTTTTTT	CASSSAQGAGEKLFF
once	TRBV5-8	TRBJ1-2	NA	TGTGCCAGCAGCCAAGAAGGGCGGAGAGGTGGCTACACCTTC	CASSQEGRRGGYTF
NA	TRBV5-8	TRBJ2-7	NA	TGTGCCAGCAGCCCGGAGGGACGTCTTTACGAGCAGTACTTC	CASSPEGRLYEQYF
NA	TRBV7-2	TRBJ2-5	NA	TGTGCCATTTACGAAGATGCCCCCCAAGAGACCCAGTACTTC	CAIYEDAPQETQYF
NA	TRBV6-1	TRBJ2-3	TRBD2	TGTGCCAGCAGCCGAGCGGGATTCACAGATACGCAGTATTTT	CASSRAGFTDTQYF
NA	TRBV5-6	TRBJ1-2	NA	TGTGCCAGCAGCCCTCCCCGGGGCTTCTATGGCTACACCTTC	CASSPPRGFYGYTF